One sample yielded the 27 T cell receptor beta chains listed below, sequenced in a study of T cells after posttransplantation cyclophosphamide. Some clones are missing from TCRdb's copy, which holds only in-frame ones; the method was immunoSEQ multiplex PCR. This sample has nearly 25,000 clones, each found more than once. Specimen: PBMCs. The receptor set was obtained from a woman aged 45 to 65 in good health, CMV-negative, and a related stem cell transplant donor.

This clone was seen ten or more times. The chain links TRBV18 to TRBJ2-2; D perhaps matches TRBD1 (6 bases). V was trimmed by 6 bases and J by 5 bases, leaving 16 bases between them. Per the germline V gene, CDR1 is KGHSH and CDR2 is LQKENI. This CDR3 is built from 15 residues. The CDR3 protein is CASSPIQGETGELFF. CDR3 in DNA: TGTGCCAGCTCGCCTATACAGGGCGAGACCGGGGAGCTGTTTTTT.

This clone was seen repeatedly, ten times or more. The chain is built from TRBV7-2 and TRBJ1-6, with D tentatively TRBD1 (6 bases). Looked up from germline, CDR1 is SGHTA and CDR2 is FQGNSA. CDR3 length equals 18 residues. Trimming removed 2 bases from V and 6 bases from J, with 20 bases in between. The CDR3 nucleotides read TGTGCCAGCAGCTTAATTGGTCGGGGGGTGGGGGCTAATTCACCCCTCCACTTT. Protein sequence: CASSLIGRGVGANSPLHF.

This clone was seen ten or more times. The chain recombines TRBV11-2 with TRBJ2-1, with 7 positions matching TRBD2. Unmatched junction bases numbered 2, after V lost 1 base and J lost 8 bases. This CDR3 comprises 13 residues. Germline V gene data show CDR1 as SGHAT and CDR2 as FQNNGV. The CDR3, as DNA: TGTGCCAGCAGCTTAGGGGACTATTATGAGCAGTTCTTC. This sequence encodes CASSLGDYYEQFF.

This clone was counted at least ten times. The V and J genes are TRBV5-1 and TRBJ2-3; the match to TRBD2 covers 9 bases. There are 15 residues in the CDR3. V shed 5 bases, J shed 0 bases, and the junction held 4 bases outside the gene matches. Germline V CDR1 and CDR2: SGHRS, YFSETQ. The DNA for the CDR3 is TGCGCCAGCAGGGCTAGCGGGGTCAGCACAGATACGCAGTATTTT. Residues: CASRASGVSTDTQYF.

In this sample, this clone turned up many times. V and J are TRBV18 and TRBJ2-7, with no clear D. This CDR3 is 15 amino acids long. V lost 4 bases and J lost 3, with 16 bases in between. Germline V lookup: CDR1 KGHSH, CDR2 LQKENI. The CDR3 DNA reads as TGTGCCAGCTCACAAAGTATGGCGGAATTCTACGAGCAGTACTTC. This gives the protein CASSQSMAEFYEQYF.

This clone appeared many times. The chain carries TRBV2 and TRBJ2-7; 8 bases map to TRBD2. With V trimmed by 0 bases and J by 2 bases, 6 bases remained unmatched. Germline V lookup: CDR1 SNHLY, CDR2 FYNNEI. The CDR3 consists of 16 residues. The CDR3 region is CASSEALQLAAYEQYF. The CDR3 coding sequence is TGTGCCAGCAGTGAAGCGCTTCAACTAGCGGCCTACGAGCAGTACTTC.

This clone was found many times. The chain links TRBV27 to TRBJ1-3; D might be TRBD1 (5 bases). The V gene lost 4 bases and the J gene lost 0 bases, with 7 bases spanning the gap. Per germline, CDR1 MNHEY and CDR2 SMNVEV (reference sequence). CDR3 length: 14 amino acids. The CDR3: CASSSGRSGNTIYF. The CDR3 nucleotides read TGTGCCAGCAGTTCAGGGCGCTCTGGAAACACCATATATTTT.

This clone was counted many times. This chain uses TRBV7-8 with TRBJ2-7; 13 bases align to TRBD2. The ends lost 5 bases at V and 6 bases at J; junction bases unmatched: 19. The CDR3 contains 19 residues. From germline, CDR1 is SGHVS and CDR2 FQNEAQ. This CDR3 reads CASSHPGLAGVLSSGEQYF. The CDR3 nucleotides are TGTGCCAGCAGCCACCCTGGACTAGCGGGAGTTCTATCGTCTGGCGAGCAGTACTTC.

This clone was recorded at least ten times. V usage is TRBV28 and J usage is TRBJ2-1; D may be TRBD2 (6 bases). CDR3 length: 16 amino acids. With 3 bases removed from V and 0 bases from J, the gap between germline ends came to 12 bases. From germline, CDR1 is MDHEN and CDR2 SYDVKM. CDR3 in amino acids: CASSFYGSISYNEQFF. The CDR3 nucleotides are TGTGCCAGCAGTTTTTACGGGAGTATCTCCTACAATGAGCAGTTCTTC. Filled out from reference TRBV28 and TRBJ2-1, the complete variable domain reads DVKVTQSSRYLVKRTGEKVFLECVQDMDHENMFWYRQDPGLGLRLIYFSYDVKMKEKGDIPEGYSVSREKKERFSLILESASTNQTSMYLCASSFYGSISYNEQFFGPGTRLTVL.

This clone was observed at least ten times. This chain joins TRBV28 and TRBJ2-1, with 13 bases matching TRBD2. The ends lost 3 bases at V and 8 bases at J; junction bases unmatched: 10. CDR1 and CDR2 from the germline V gene are MDHEN and SYDVKM. The CDR3 has 17 residues. CDR3: CASSLEGLAGREDEQFF. The CDR3 DNA follows: TGTGCCAGCAGTTTGGAGGGACTAGCGGGAAGGGAGGATGAGCAGTTCTTC.

This clone was seen at least ten times. The gene calls are TRBV11-2 and TRBJ2-5; a weak D match, TRBD2 (5 bases). There are 16 residues in the CDR3. The germline V gene encodes CDR1 SGHAT and CDR2 FQNNGV. The V gene lost 0 bases and the J gene lost 3 bases, with 14 bases spanning the gap. CDR3 region: CASSLEGRGWEETQYF. Here the CDR3 DNA reads TGTGCCAGCAGCTTAGAGGGGAGAGGGTGGGAAGAGACCCAGTACTTC. The variable domain in full, with the rest retrieved from reference TRBV11-2 and TRBJ2-5, is EAGVAQSPRYKIIEKRQSVAFWCNPISGHATLYWYQQILGQGPKLLIQFQNNGVVDDSQLPKDRFSAERLKGVDSTLKIQPAKLEDSAVYLCASSLEGRGWEETQYFGPGTRLLVL.

This clone was recorded at least ten times. The gene calls are TRBV25-1 and TRBJ2-3; 10 bases are a match to TRBD2. Germline CDR1 and CDR2: MGHDK and SYGVNS. CDR3 length: 17 amino acids. Unmatched junction bases numbered 8, after V lost 1 base and J lost 4 bases. The CDR3 DNA sequence: TGTGCCAGCAGTGAATCGTTTAAAGCGGGGGGGCCAGATACGCAGTATTTT. This codes for CASSESFKAGGPDTQYF.

The sample holds many counts of this clone. CDR3 coding DNA: TGTGCCAGCAGCAGGGTGGGCACTGAAGCTTTCTTT. It specifies CASSRVGTEAFF. The genes are TRBV25-1 and TRBJ1-1; D is possibly TRBD1 (5 bases). The CDR3 consists of 12 residues. CDR1 is MGHDK, CDR2 SYGVNS, per germline. Trimming stripped 6 bases from V and 4 bases from J, with 9 bases between.

This clone was counted ten times or more. The V and J genes are TRBV25-1 and TRBJ1-3; D not resolved. The germline V gene encodes CDR1 MGHDK and CDR2 SYGVNS. Trimming pared 1 base from V and 2 bases from J, leaving 9 bases between. The length of the CDR3 is 15 residues. CDR3 in amino acids: CASSESGGAGNTIYF. CDR3 bases: TGTGCCAGCAGTGAATCGGGCGGGGCTGGAAACACCATATATTTT.

This clone was recorded many times. This chain connects TRBV19 to TRBJ1-4; TRBD1 is a possible D gene (5 bases). Germline-derived CDR1 and CDR2 are LNHDA and SQIVND (reference sequence). CDR3 length: 18 residues. V was cut by 6 bases and J by 3 bases, with 23 bases left in between. The CDR3 is CASSPINRGIGANEKLFF. CDR3 DNA: TGTGCCAGTAGCCCAATTAATCGGGGGATAGGGGCTAATGAAAAACTGTTTTTT.

This clone has ten or more counts. This chain links TRBV5-1 with TRBJ1-2; D is perhaps TRBD1 (6 bases). CDR1 is SGHRS, CDR2 YFSETQ, per germline. Between the trimmed V and J ends, which lost 0 bases and 3 bases, there was a span of 15 bases. There are 16 residues in the CDR3. The CDR3, as DNA: TGCGCCAGCAGCTTGGCAGGGGCGGGCTTCGACTATGGCTACACCTTC. It is translated as CASSLAGAGFDYGYTF.

This clone was detected many times. The chain joins TRBV6-1 to TRBJ2-5, with 7 bases identical to TRBD1. Germline CDR1 is MNHNS and CDR2 is SASEGT. Trimming removed 2 bases from V and 1 base from J; junction bases left unmatched: 4. The CDR3 sequence is 15 residues long. The CDR3 here is CASSEWGQSQETQYF. DNA of the CDR3: TGTGCCAGCAGTGAATGGGGACAGAGCCAAGAGACCCAGTACTTC.

This clone has at least ten counts. This rearrangement joins TRBV30 to TRBJ1-1; D unclear. The length of the CDR3 is 13 residues. The germline gives CDR1 GTSNPN, CDR2 SVGIG (reference sequence). Trimming pared 5 bases from V and 1 base from J, leaving 11 bases between. CDR3 nucleotides: TGTGCCTGGTCACAACAGAGGAACACTGAAGCTTTCTTT. Residues: CAWSQQRNTEAFF.

Many counts were recorded for this clone. This CDR3 is CASSTIYQPQHF. CDR3 bases: TGTGCCAGTAGTACCATTTATCAGCCCCAGCATTTT. The chain uses TRBV19 and TRBJ1-5; no definite D call. Germline CDR1 is LNHDA and CDR2 is SQIVND (reference sequence). With 4 bases removed from V and 5 bases from J, the gap between germline ends came to 6 bases. CDR3 length: 12 amino acids.

This clone was recorded at least ten times. The V and J genes are TRBV7-9 and TRBJ1-2; D unclear. Trimming removed 0 bases from V and 6 bases from J, with 17 bases in between. CDR1 is SEHNR and CDR2 is FQNEAQ in the germline V gene (reference sequence). The CDR3 loop spans 16 amino acids. The CDR3, as DNA: TGTGCCAGCAGCTTAGCTTCGGGCGGGCTGGTAGATGGCTACACCTTC. It codes for CASSLASGGLVDGYTF.

In this sample, this clone turned up many times. The genes are TRBV5-1 and TRBJ2-1; no clear D gene. Germline CDR1 is SGHRS and CDR2 is YFSETQ. This CDR3 has 13 residues. Trimming pared 1 base from V and 5 bases from J, leaving 7 bases between. The CDR3 loop is CASSLQKNNEQFF. CDR3 nucleotide sequence: TGCGCCAGCAGCTTGCAAAAAAACAATGAGCAGTTCTTC.

This clone showed up many times. In nucleotides, the CDR3 is TGTGCCAGCAGCCAAATCAGAGCGGGAGCCTTCCAAGAGACCCAGTACTTC. This encodes CASSQIRAGAFQETQYF. The V call is TRBV14, the J call TRBJ2-5; 8 nucleotides agree with TRBD2. The germline V gene has CDR1 SGHDN and CDR2 FVKESK. V lost 2 bases, J lost 1 base, and 9 bases stayed unmatched. This CDR3 has 17 amino acids.

In this sample, this clone turned up many times. The chain joins TRBV9 to TRBJ2-7; 9 bases line up with TRBD1. This CDR3 comprises 13 residues. Germline CDR1 SGDLS, CDR2 YYNGEE. The J segment lost 6 bases and the V segment lost 4 bases, leaving 5 bases of the junction unmatched. The CDR3 coding sequence is TGTGCCAGCAGCCCCCAGGGACAGGGCGAGCAGTACTTC. Translating gives CASSPQGQGEQYF.

This clone was counted at least ten times. The chain joins TRBV7-7 to TRBJ2-3, with D perhaps TRBD1 (6 bases). The length of the CDR3 is 14 residues. Deletions cut 5 bases from V and 3 bases from J, with 12 bases between. Germline V lookup: CDR1 SSHAT, CDR2 FNYEAQ (reference sequence). The CDR3 region has the DNA TGTGCCAGCAGCGTGAACAGGGTTACAGATACGCAGTATTTT. It yields the protein CASSVNRVTDTQYF.

This clone was seen repeatedly, ten times or more. This chain joins TRBV7-9 and TRBJ1-2, with 7 bases identical to TRBD1. This CDR3 has 15 residues. V shed 3 bases, J shed 4 bases, and the junction held 8 bases outside the gene matches. Germline V lookup: CDR1 SEHNR, CDR2 FQNEAQ (reference sequence). DNA of the CDR3: TGTGCCAGCAGCTTCTCGGGACAGCTGGGCTATGGCTACACCTTC. It translates to CASSFSGQLGYGYTF.

At least ten counts were recorded for this clone. V usage is TRBV28 and J usage is TRBJ2-7; 7 nucleotides agree with TRBD2. Per germline, CDR1 MDHEN and CDR2 SYDVKM. This CDR3 spans 15 amino acids. V shed 3 bases, J shed 0 bases, and the junction held 5 bases outside the gene matches. CDR3 sequence reads: CASSFSGGGSYEQYF. CDR3 coding DNA: TGTGCCAGCAGTTTTTCGGGAGGAGGCTCCTACGAGCAGTACTTC.

At least ten counts were recorded for this clone. The CDR3 reads CAWVEGATNEQFF. The CDR3 DNA sequence: TGTGCCTGGGTGGAGGGGGCCACAAATGAGCAGTTCTTC. V gene TRBV30 combines with J gene TRBJ2-1, with D perhaps TRBD1 (7 bases). The CDR3 is 13 amino acids. In germline, CDR1 is GTSNPN, CDR2 SVGIG (reference sequence). V was clipped by 5 bases and J by 7 bases, with 15 bases between them.